This paragraph reports one TCR beta chain. What it binds is not known. V shed 0 bases and J shed 5 bases, with 17 bases lying between them. Germline V gene sequence: CDR1 MNHEY, CDR2 SVGEGT. There are 16 residues in the CDR3. The sample originates from a study of T cell responses to AZD1222 COVID-19 vaccine. Study-level background: Analysis merged second doses at about 4 or about 12 weeks.

Study outcomes and limitations: Unmutated variant regions reportedly attract nearly half of all spike-specific TCRs.

Data came from immunoSEQ multiplex PCR; TCRdb stores just in-frame clones and leaves some out. Of about 84,000 clones in the sample, 70% to 90% were seen once. The TCR was taken from an adult in good health. Source: peripheral blood, taken on day 0 of AZD1222 vaccination. This chain connects TRBV6-2 or TRBV6-3 to TRBJ2-7, with D perhaps TRBD1 or TRBD2 (6 bases each). Written as DNA, the CDR3 is TGTGCCAGCAGTTACTCAGGGGGGAGACCTACAGACGAGCAGTACTTC. Encoded protein: CASSYSGGRPTDEQYF.